The clone carrying this T cell receptor beta chain has only a few counts. This record comes from a study of neoadjuvant anti-PD-1 for oral cavity cancer. The repertoire was sequenced with immunoSEQ multiplex PCR; TCRdb's copy has only in-frame clones and lacks some. The table lists 7,100 or so clones, 50% to 75% of them singletons. V lost 6 bases and J lost 0, with 12 bases in between. CDR3 size: 14 residues. CDR1 and CDR2 from the germline V gene are SGHRS and YFSETQ. The J gene is TRBJ1-1, the V gene TRBV5-1; D is possibly TRBD1 (6 bases). The receptor was derived from a person aged 40 to 85 with oral cavity squamous cell carcinoma. The specimen comprised tumor tissue, sampled before nivolumab (anti-PD-1) treatment. The CDR3 sequence is CASKPGALNTEAFF. CDR3 coding DNA: TGCGCCAGCAAACCAGGGGCGTTGAACACTGAAGCTTTCTTT.